One TCR beta chain is described in this entry. One end of the junction varies from germline; a read error may be responsible. This entry comes from a study of blood T cell repertoires in COVID-19. Overall study: PBMCs, B-cell-depleted T cells, or T cells were the source of the cDNA or gDNA that made up the material.

This CDR3 spans 13 amino acids. CDR1 and CDR2 from the germline V gene are SSHAT and FNYEAQ (reference sequence). Per the original data handling: The authors estimated nucleated cell counts from reference gene primer amplification. Only in-frame clones appear in the TCRdb table, and some are missing; sequencing was by immunoSEQ multiplex PCR. Clone size and V and J calls were adopted from that table, with D and trimming inferred from the DNA. The sample records approximately 160,000 clones, about 87% being singletons. It was during active infection that Seattle patients were enrolled and then longitudinally followed.

Material for sequencing was peripheral blood. The source of this sequence is a man aged 55-75 years with COVID-19, enrolled during active disease. The J gene is TRBJ2-5, the V gene TRBV7-7; D is perhaps TRBD1 (6 bases). This CDR3 reads CASSWNRDETQYF. In DNA form, the CDR3 reads TGTGCTAGCAGCTGGAACAGGGATGAGACCCAGTACTTC.